These 19 T cell receptor beta chains originate from one sample sequenced in a study of cytomegalovirus exposure and HLA in healthy donors. It was with 60 Vbeta and 13 Jbeta primers that the PCR ran. The protocol was immunoSEQ multiplex PCR, while the TCRdb copy is restricted to in-frame clones and leaves out a portion. The repertoire consists of approximately 240,000 clones, with around 76% occurring once and the leading ten covering roughly 5%. Sequencing input: PBMCs. The receptor set was obtained from a woman between 40 and 55 years old in good health and CMV-seropositive.

This chain uses TRBV27 with TRBJ2-1; 14 bases are shared with TRBD2. V was pared by 10 bases and J by 3 bases, with 11 bases of the junction left unmatched. Germline V gene sequence: CDR1 MNHEY, CDR2 SMNVEV (reference sequence). The CDR3 totals 17 residues. CDR3 in amino acids: CATLRTGLAGDYNEQFF. The CDR3 DNA follows: TGTGCCACACTCCGGACGGGACTAGCGGGGGACTACAATGAGCAGTTCTTC.

The rearrangement links TRBV6-1 to TRBJ1-2; D perhaps matches TRBD1 (5 bases). The length of the CDR3 is 13 residues. V lost 3 bases and J 8 bases, leaving 13 bases between the germline ends. Germline CDR1 MNHNS, CDR2 SASEGT. DNA of the CDR3: TGTGCCAGCAGTGAGGGGGGAACACGCGGCTACACCTTC. This encodes CASSEGGTRGYTF.

This rearrangement joins TRBV14 to TRBJ1-2; D call uncertain. V was clipped by 1 base and J by 5 bases, with 23 bases between them. The CDR3 sequence is 18 residues long. Germline assignment: CDR1 SGHDN and CDR2 FVKESK. As DNA, the CDR3 is TGTGCCAGCAGCCAAGGAACGGGGTTAGTGGGGATGCTGTATGGCTACACCTTC. Translation gives CASSQGTGLVGMLYGYTF.

This clone was counted a few times. V is TRBV5-4 and J is TRBJ1-2; 8 bases fit TRBD1. The CDR3 consists of 12 residues. Germline V gives CDR1 SGHNT, CDR2 YYREEE (reference sequence). Trimming at V came to 4 bases and at J to 8 bases, leaving 4 bases not matched to a gene. CDR3 loop: CASSQGARGYTF. The CDR3 DNA follows: TGTGCCAGCAGCCAGGGGGCGCGGGGCTACACCTTC. Drawing the rest from reference TRBV5-4 and TRBJ1-2, the complete variable domain is ETGVTQSPTHLIKTRGQQVTLRCSSQSGHNTVSWYQQALGQGPQFIFQYYREEENGRGNFPPRFSGLQFPNYSSELNVNALELDDSALYLCASSQGARGYTFGSGTRLTVV.

In this sample, this clone turned up once. The V gene is TRBV11-2, the J gene TRBJ2-5; 11 bases agree with TRBD2. CDR3 size: 15 residues. V lost 4 bases and J lost 2; bases outside the gene matches: 3. CDR1 SGHAT and CDR2 FQNNGV come from the germline V gene. CDR3 sequence: CASSWRLAGQETQYF. The CDR3 bases are TGTGCCAGCAGCTGGCGACTAGCGGGGCAAGAGACCCAGTACTTC. The complete variable domain, with remaining parts taken from reference TRBV11-2 and TRBJ2-5, reads EAGVAQSPRYKIIEKRQSVAFWCNPISGHATLYWYQQILGQGPKLLIQFQNNGVVDDSQLPKDRFSAERLKGVDSTLKIQPAKLEDSAVYLCASSWRLAGQETQYFGPGTRLLVL.

On this clone: Other DNA sequences in this specimen translate into the identical CDR3. The chain combines TRBV28 with TRBJ2-7; D is perhaps TRBD1 (5 bases). V gave up 6 bases and J gave up 2 bases, with 11 bases separating them. CDR1 MDHEN and CDR2 SYDVKM come from the germline V gene. The CDR3 has 13 residues. CDR3 coding DNA: TGTGCCAGCAGCTCCCCGGACACCTACGAGCAGTACTTC. Protein product: CASSSPDTYEQYF. Combining the CDR3 with reference TRBV28 and TRBJ2-7 gives the whole variable domain DVKVTQSSRYLVKRTGEKVFLECVQDMDHENMFWYRQDPGLGLRLIYFSYDVKMKEKGDIPEGYSVSREKKERFSLILESASTNQTSMYLCASSSPDTYEQYFGPGTRLTVT.

The V call is TRBV5-1, the J call TRBJ2-3; 7 positions agree with TRBD1. V was pared by 7 bases and J by 2 bases, with 4 bases of the junction left unmatched. Looked up from germline, CDR1 is SGHRS and CDR2 is YFSETQ. This CDR3 spans 13 amino acids. As DNA, the CDR3 is TGCGCCAGCTCGACAGGGCCCACAGATACGCAGTATTTT. Encoded protein: CASSTGPTDTQYF.

This clone has more than one count but fewer than ten. At one end the junction does not follow the germline gene, possibly because of a read error. The rearrangement links TRBV7-9 to TRBJ2-3; 9 bases match TRBD2. Germline loops: CDR1 SEHNR, CDR2 FQNEAQ (reference sequence). The CDR3 runs 16 residues. The CDR3 DNA reads as TGTTCCAGCAGCTTAGATCCTAGCGGGGCCTGGGATACGCAGTATTTT. Amino acids: CSSSLDPSGAWDTQYF.

This chain joins TRBV29-1 and TRBJ2-7; maybe TRBD1 (6 bases). CDR3 size: 13 residues. The V end lost 6 bases, the J end lost 0 bases, and 12 bases lay between the germline ends. Germline V gene data show CDR1 as SQVTM and CDR2 as ANQGSEA. The CDR3 nucleotides are TGCAGCGTGCAGGGGCTTAGCTCCTACGAGCAGTACTTC. Translation gives CSVQGLSSYEQYF.

Here the CDR3 DNA reads TGTGCCAGCAGCAATAGTGGCGGTTCGATTACGCAGTATTTT. Its protein is CASSNSGGSITQYF. V and J are TRBV7-3 and TRBJ2-3; D is ambiguous. CDR3 length: 14 amino acids. In germline, CDR1 is SGHTA, CDR2 FQGTGA. V was clipped by 5 bases and J by 8 bases, with 17 bases between them. Together with reference TRBV7-3 and TRBJ2-3, the CDR3 gives the full variable domain: GAGVSQTPSNKVTEKGKYVELRCDPISGHTALYWYRQSLGQGPEFLIYFQGTGAADDSGLPNDRFFAVRPEGSVSTLKIQRTERGDSAVYLCASSNSGGSITQYFGPGTRLTVL.

The J gene is TRBJ1-6, the V gene TRBV6-6; 8 positions match TRBD1. V lost 5 bases and J lost 3; bases outside the gene matches: 0. The CDR3 is 14 residues long. Germline V CDR1 and CDR2: MNHNY, SVGAGI (reference sequence). The CDR3 loop reads CASSTGGYNSPLHF. In nucleotides, the CDR3 is TGTGCCAGCAGTACAGGGGGCTATAATTCACCCCTCCACTTT.

In this sample, this clone turned up once. The chain employs TRBV6-5 and TRBJ1-2; TRBD1 aligns across 9 bases. Germline V gives CDR1 MNHEY, CDR2 SVGAGI. The CDR3 is 15 residues long. Germline trimming cut 6 bases from V and 4 bases from J; bases unmatched to any gene: 9. The CDR3 spells CASRGGTGSPYGYTF. The CDR3 DNA sequence: TGTGCCAGCAGGGGCGGGACAGGGAGTCCCTATGGCTACACCTTC.

The rearrangement links TRBV7-2 to TRBJ2-1, with a tentative D call TRBD1 (6 bases). Trimming took off 2 bases at V and 7 bases at J, with 12 bases between the two ends. CDR3 size: 14 residues. From germline, CDR1 is SGHTA and CDR2 FQGNSA. CDR3 sequence (DNA): TGTGCCAGCAGCTTACAGGGGATAAGGAATGAGCAGTTCTTC. This encodes CASSLQGIRNEQFF.

The genes are TRBV4-2 and TRBJ2-1; TRBD2 matches 11 bases. This CDR3 region has 22 residues. The V and J ends lost 0 bases and 0 bases, in that order; junction bases with no gene match: 16. CDR1 and CDR2 from the germline V gene are LGHNA and YNFKEQ. The CDR3 spells CASSQDYTRTSGFRSSYNEQFF. In nucleotides, the CDR3 is TGTGCCAGCAGCCAAGATTATACCCGGACTAGCGGGTTCCGCAGCTCCTACAATGAGCAGTTCTTC.

The chain has TRBV5-8 and TRBJ1-5; D is possibly TRBD1 (6 bases). CDR3 length: 17 amino acids. CDR1 and CDR2 from the germline V gene are SGHTS and YDEGEE. V shed 4 bases and J shed 3 bases, with 20 bases lying between them. The DNA for the CDR3 is TGTGCCAGCAGCCCGAAGAGGGACACAGGATTCAATCAGCCCCAGCATTTT. Its translation: CASSPKRDTGFNQPQHF.

J is TRBJ2-7 and V is TRBV6-6; D is ambiguous. This CDR3 contains 13 residues. V lost 5 bases and J 3 bases, leaving 11 bases between the germline ends. Germline-derived CDR1 and CDR2 are MNHNY and SVGAGI (reference sequence). The DNA for the CDR3 is TGTGCCAGCAGTATTGACTGGAACTACGAGCAGTACTTC. Translation: CASSIDWNYEQYF.

The CDR3 bases are TGTGCCAGCAGCTTCCTAGCGGGAGTTCCTATTTACAATGAGCAGTTCTTC. Encoded protein: CASSFLAGVPIYNEQFF. The V call is TRBV7-3, the J call TRBJ2-1; TRBD2 agrees at 10 bases. Germline-derived CDR1 and CDR2 are SGHTA and FQGTGA. The V segment lost 3 bases and the J segment 4 bases; nucleotides outside the gene matches: 9. The CDR3 loop spans 17 amino acids.

The rearrangement links TRBV5-1 to TRBJ1-1, with TRBD1 matching 8 bases. CDR1 is SGHRS, CDR2 YFSETQ, per germline. V lost 5 bases, J lost 6 bases, and 6 bases stayed unmatched. The length of the CDR3 is 13 residues. The chain's CDR3 is CASSSTGGSEAFF. CDR3 sequence (DNA): TGCGCCAGCAGTAGCACAGGGGGTTCTGAAGCTTTCTTT. Supplemented by reference TRBV5-1 and TRBJ1-1, the full variable domain reads KAGVTQTPRYLIKTRGQQVTLSCSPISGHRSVSWYQQTPGQGLQFLFEYFSETQRNKGNFPGRFSGRQFSNSRSEMNVSTLELGDSALYLCASSSTGGSEAFFGQGTRLTVV.

This clone was detected once. The chain is built from TRBV6-5 and TRBJ1-1; the match to TRBD1 covers 8 bases. V lost 2 bases to trimming and J lost 10 bases; unmatched junction nucleotides: 9. Germline V gives CDR1 MNHEY, CDR2 SVGAGI. The CDR3 loop spans 14 amino acids. CDR3 loop: CASSYGGQGARAFF. CDR3 in DNA: TGTGCCAGCAGTTACGGGGGCCAGGGGGCGCGAGCTTTCTTT.